Here is one T cell receptor (beta chain) with its context. These data belong to a study of blood T cell repertoires in COVID-19. Study at large: In each case, the material was cDNA or gDNA derived from T cells, B-cell-depleted T cells, or PBMCs.

Trimming took off 1 base at V and 6 bases at J, with 7 bases between the two ends. Germline lookup yields CDR1 GTSNPN and CDR2 SVGIG (reference sequence). The CDR3 covers 11 residues. This table comes from immunoSEQ multiplex PCR, and its TCRdb copy is limited to in-frame clones, with some not included. The table has 250,000 to 350,000 clones, approximately 89% seen once; the top ten hold approximately 5.3%. The specimen sequenced was PBMCs or T cells enriched from blood (not recorded which). The source is a woman aged 25 to 45 who had recovered from COVID-19. V usage is TRBV30 and J usage is TRBJ2-7, with D possibly being TRBD2 (6 bases). The CDR3 protein is CAWSAGGEQYF. CDR3 bases: TGTGCCTGGAGTGCCGGGGGCGAGCAGTACTTC.